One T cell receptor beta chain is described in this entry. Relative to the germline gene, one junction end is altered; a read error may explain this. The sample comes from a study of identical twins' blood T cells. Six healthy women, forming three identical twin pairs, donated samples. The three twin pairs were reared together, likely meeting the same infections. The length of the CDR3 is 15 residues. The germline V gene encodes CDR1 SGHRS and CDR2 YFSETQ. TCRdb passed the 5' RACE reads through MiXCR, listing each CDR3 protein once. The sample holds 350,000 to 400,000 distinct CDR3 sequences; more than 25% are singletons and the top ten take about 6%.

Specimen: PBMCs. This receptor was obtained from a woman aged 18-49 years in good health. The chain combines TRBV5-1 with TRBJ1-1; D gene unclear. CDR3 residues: CASGLVSGTVTEAFF. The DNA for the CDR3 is TGCGCCAGCGGCTTGGTTTCAGGTACGGTCACTGAAGCTTTCTTT.